These 24 T cell receptor beta chains came from one sample sequenced in a study of yellow fever vaccine responses in identical twins. A single record per CDR3 protein comes from TCRdb applying MiXCR to the RT-PCR reads. The sample contains over 8,500 distinct CDR3 sequences, 77% of which appear only once. The sequences come from T cells from blood (PBMCs), unsorted or a sorted subset (not recorded which), collected before or after yellow fever vaccination (not recorded which). These receptors were obtained from a woman between 18 and 30 years old who received the yellow fever vaccine.

The J gene is TRBJ2-5, the V gene TRBV6-5; possible D gene TRBD1, 6 bases. Germline CDR1 MNHEY, CDR2 SVGAGI. The CDR3 is 16 amino acids. V dropped 4 bases and J dropped 5 bases, with 20 bases sitting between them. The CDR3 coding sequence is TGTGCCAGCAGTTTTTCCCCCGACAGGCCTGTGGAGACCCAGTACTTC. It yields the protein CASSFSPDRPVETQYF.

This clonotype was seen a single time. The chain couples TRBV11-3 to TRBJ2-7; D gene unclear. The CDR3 length is 14 residues. Germline V lookup: CDR1 SGHNT, CDR2 YENEEA. V lost 5 bases and J 2 bases, leaving 13 bases between the germline ends. This chain's CDR3 is CASSPGRQTYEQYF. The CDR3 DNA follows: TGTGCCAGCAGCCCCGGCAGGCAGACCTACGAGCAGTACTTC.

This rearrangement joins TRBV11-3 to TRBJ2-7, with D hard to call. CDR3 size: 12 residues. Trimming pared 4 bases from V and 7 bases from J, leaving 11 bases between. Germline CDR1 SGHNT, CDR2 YENEEA. CDR3 DNA sequence: TGTGCCAGCAGCTCTCTCTCGAAAGAGCAGTACTTC. This encodes CASSSLSKEQYF.

This clonotype is labeled as medium-sized (0.01 to 0.1%). The V gene is TRBV6-1, the J gene TRBJ2-1, with a weak D call TRBD2 (5 bases). V was trimmed by 1 base and J by 2 bases, leaving 9 bases between them. This CDR3 has 15 amino acids. Germline V gene data show CDR1 as MNHNS and CDR2 as SASEGT. CDR3 in DNA: TGTGCCAGCAGTGAAGATGAGGGAACCTACAATGAGCAGTTCTTC. This translates into CASSEDEGTYNEQFF.

The DNA for the CDR3 is TGTGCCAGCAGCTTAAGCGACAATGAGCAGTTCTTC. It is translated as CASSLSDNEQFF. This chain links TRBV5-4 with TRBJ2-1, with D unclear. The CDR3 runs to 12 residues. Trimming took 2 bases from V and 5 from J, leaving 5 bases between them. Germline lookup yields CDR1 SGHNT and CDR2 YYREEE (reference sequence).

V gene TRBV9 combines with J gene TRBJ2-7; TRBD1 matches at 9 bases. Trimming at V came to 0 bases and at J to 4 bases, leaving 11 bases not matched to a gene. CDR3 length: 17 amino acids. Germline loops: CDR1 SGDLS, CDR2 YYNGEE. The CDR3 region is CASSVEGGTGSAYEQYF. CDR3 bases: TGTGCCAGCAGCGTAGAGGGGGGGACAGGGAGCGCTTACGAGCAGTACTTC.

The chain has TRBV5-6 and TRBJ1-1, with D perhaps TRBD1 (5 bases). V dropped 4 bases and J dropped 5 bases, with 12 bases sitting between them. There are 13 residues in the CDR3. Germline V CDR1 and CDR2: SGHDT, YYEEEE. The CDR3 coding sequence is TGTGCCAGCAGCGTACCTTCAGGGACTGAAGCTTTCTTT. It codes for CASSVPSGTEAFF.

The chain joins TRBV12-3 or TRBV12-4 to TRBJ2-7; 10 nucleotides match TRBD1. The CDR3 totals 18 residues. V was clipped by 5 bases and J by 3 bases; unmatched bases: 16. The CDR3 nucleotides read TGTGCCAGCAGTGTGACCACCGGGCGGGACAGGGGAAGCTACGAGCAGTACTTC. Its protein is CASSVTTGRDRGSYEQYF.

Only one count was recorded for this clonotype. The V gene is TRBV18, the J gene TRBJ2-1; TRBD1 matches 7 bases. CDR1 is KGHSH, CDR2 LQKENI, per germline. V was pared by 6 bases and J by 1 base, with 9 bases of the junction left unmatched. This CDR3 region has 16 residues. The chain's CDR3 is CASSGRTGLSYNEQFF. The CDR3 bases are TGTGCCAGCTCGGGGCGGACAGGATTATCCTACAATGAGCAGTTCTTC.

V usage is TRBV11-1 and J usage is TRBJ2-1; D ambiguous. The CDR3 is 12 amino acids. Trimming removed 4 bases from V and 9 bases from J, with 10 bases in between. Germline CDR1 SGHAT, CDR2 FQDESV (reference sequence). CDR3 coding DNA: TGTGCCAGCAGCTACCTCGGCCCTGAGCAGTTCTTC. Translation gives CASSYLGPEQFF.

The V and J genes are TRBV6-1 and TRBJ2-3; the D gene is possibly TRBD2 (6 bases). V was pared by 1 base and J by 0 bases, with 8 bases between. CDR3 length: 15 residues. Germline V CDR1 and CDR2: MNHNS, SASEGT. The CDR3 loop is CASSEDAGSTDTQYF. The CDR3 DNA reads TGTGCCAGCAGTGAAGATGCGGGGAGCACAGATACGCAGTATTTT.

This sequence joins TRBV11-3 and TRBJ2-1, with 8 nucleotides matching TRBD2. Germline loops: CDR1 SGHNT, CDR2 YENEEA. CDR3 length equals 14 residues. V lost 5 bases and J lost 5; bases outside the gene matches: 5. The CDR3 bases are TGTGCCAGCAGCCCACGGGGGGGCGACAATGAGCAGTTCTTC. Translating it yields CASSPRGGDNEQFF.

The J gene is TRBJ2-7, the V gene TRBV6-1, with 10 bases matching TRBD2. V lost 5 bases, J lost 1 base, and 17 bases stayed unmatched. Per germline, CDR1 MNHNS and CDR2 SASEGT. This CDR3 comprises 19 residues. This chain's CDR3 is CASSTHSSEREGLSYEQYF. The CDR3 nucleotides read TGTGCCAGCAGTACGCACTCATCCGAGCGGGAGGGCCTTTCCTACGAGCAGTACTTC.

The genes are TRBV13 and TRBJ2-3, with TRBD2 identical over 13 bases. Germline lookup yields CDR1 PRHDT and CDR2 FYEKMQ (reference sequence). The CDR3 runs to 16 residues. J was trimmed by 4 bases and V by 5 bases; bases with no gene match: 6. The CDR3 DNA is TGTGCCAGCAGCCCGCGGACTAGCGGGAGCTCAGATACGCAGTATTTT. Amino acid sequence: CASSPRTSGSSDTQYF. The full variable domain, in which reference TRBV13 and TRBJ2-3 provide the parts outside the CDR3, is AAGVIQSPRHLIKEKRETATLKCYPIPRHDTVYWYQQGPGQDPQFLISFYEKMQSDKGSIPDRFSAQQFSDYHSELNMSSLELGDSALYFCASSPRTSGSSDTQYFGPGTRLTVL.

This rearrangement joins TRBV29-1 to TRBJ2-5, with 10 nucleotides matching TRBD1. Losses at the gene ends were 4 bases for V and 5 bases for J; bases not matched to a gene: 10. Germline V gene data show CDR1 as SQVTM and CDR2 as ANQGSEA. This CDR3 has 15 amino acids. The CDR3 sequence: CSVVSPTGGAETQYF. The CDR3 bases are TGCAGCGTTGTATCCCCGACAGGGGGCGCGGAGACCCAGTACTTC.

This chain connects TRBV28 to TRBJ2-7; 7 bases line up with TRBD1. The CDR3 covers 13 residues. V was clipped by 6 bases and J by 0 bases; unmatched bases: 2. Germline loops: CDR1 MDHEN, CDR2 SYDVKM. CDR3 residues: CASRTGPSYEQYF. The CDR3 DNA reads as TGTGCCAGCAGGACAGGGCCCTCCTACGAGCAGTACTTC.

The gene calls are TRBV2 and TRBJ1-5, with a weak D call TRBD1 (6 bases). Trimming cost V 0 bases and J 4 bases, with 16 bases left between them. The CDR3 runs to 17 residues. Germline CDR1 is SNHLY and CDR2 is FYNNEI. The CDR3 region has the DNA TGTGCCAGCAGTGAAGCGCAGTGGGGGGCCTCTAATCAGCCCCAGCATTTT. Its translation: CASSEAQWGASNQPQHF.

The chain combines TRBV19 with TRBJ2-1; no firm D call. Germline V gene sequence: CDR1 LNHDA, CDR2 SQIVND (reference sequence). The CDR3 is made up of 12 amino acids. Trimming took 5 bases from V and 7 from J, leaving 9 bases between them. CDR3 sequence reads: CASSFIGNEQFF. DNA for the CDR3: TGTGCCAGTAGTTTCATCGGTAATGAGCAGTTCTTC.

The chain uses TRBV12-3 or TRBV12-4 and TRBJ1-2, with D maybe TRBD1 (6 bases). V lost 5 bases and J 3 bases, leaving 16 bases between the germline ends. This CDR3 region has 15 residues. CDR3 in amino acids: CASSPTGKPYYGYTF. CDR3 sequence (DNA): TGTGCCAGCAGTCCCACAGGGAAGCCGTACTATGGCTACACCTTC.

The rearrangement links TRBV7-3 to TRBJ2-7, with unresolved D. This CDR3 is built from 14 residues. V gave up 1 base and J gave up 3 bases, with 10 bases separating them. Per the germline V gene, CDR1 is SGHTA and CDR2 is FQGTGA. CDR3 protein: CASSLNPFSYEQYV. Here the CDR3 DNA reads TGTGCCAGCAGCTTAAACCCCTTCAGCTACGAGCAGTACGTC.

The chain joins TRBV29-1 to TRBJ1-2; no definite D call. The V gene lost 0 bases and the J gene lost 3 bases, with 8 bases spanning the gap. CDR3 length equals 13 residues. Looked up from germline, CDR1 is SQVTM and CDR2 is ANQGSEA. The CDR3 sequence: CSVEDGYDYGYTF. The CDR3 DNA follows: TGCAGCGTTGAAGATGGGTATGACTATGGCTACACCTTC.

This clonotype is a singleton in its sample. The chain couples TRBV20-1 to TRBJ2-1; 11 positions match TRBD2. Germline trimming cut 0 bases from V and 3 bases from J; bases unmatched to any gene: 1. Germline assignment: CDR1 DFQATT and CDR2 SNEGSKA (reference sequence). The CDR3 totals 15 residues. CDR3: CSARDLAGGYNEQFF. DNA for the CDR3: TGCAGTGCTAGAGATCTAGCGGGGGGCTACAATGAGCAGTTCTTC.

V gene TRBV28 combines with J gene TRBJ1-1; D unresolved. The V and J ends lost 3 bases and 0 bases respectively, with 5 bases between them. The length of the CDR3 is 13 residues. In germline, CDR1 is MDHEN, CDR2 SYDVKM. Here the CDR3 DNA reads TGTGCCAGCAGTTTTAATCTGAACACTGAAGCTTTCTTT. Translation: CASSFNLNTEAFF.

This rearrangement joins TRBV13 to TRBJ2-3; D is uncertain. The CDR3 runs 11 residues. Germline lookup yields CDR1 PRHDT and CDR2 FYEKMQ (reference sequence). The V end was cut by 3 bases, the J end by 6 bases, with 4 bases between. The CDR3 nucleotides read TGTGCCAGCAGCTTCGCTGATACGCAGTATTTT. Amino acid sequence: CASSFADTQYF.